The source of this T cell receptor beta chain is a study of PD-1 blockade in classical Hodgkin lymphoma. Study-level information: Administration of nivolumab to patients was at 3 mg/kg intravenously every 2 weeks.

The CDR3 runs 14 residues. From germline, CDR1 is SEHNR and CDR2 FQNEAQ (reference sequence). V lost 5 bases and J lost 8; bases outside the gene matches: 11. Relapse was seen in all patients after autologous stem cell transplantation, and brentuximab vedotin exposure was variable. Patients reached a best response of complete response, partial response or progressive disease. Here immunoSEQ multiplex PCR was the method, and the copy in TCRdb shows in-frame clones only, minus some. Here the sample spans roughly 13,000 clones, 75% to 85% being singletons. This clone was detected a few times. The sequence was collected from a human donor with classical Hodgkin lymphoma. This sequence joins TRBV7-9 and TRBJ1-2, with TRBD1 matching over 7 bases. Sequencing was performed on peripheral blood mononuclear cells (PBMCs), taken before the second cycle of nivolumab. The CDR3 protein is CASSLDRSGMGYTF. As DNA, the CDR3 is TGTGCCAGCAGCCTGGACAGGTCGGGTATGGGCTACACCTTC.